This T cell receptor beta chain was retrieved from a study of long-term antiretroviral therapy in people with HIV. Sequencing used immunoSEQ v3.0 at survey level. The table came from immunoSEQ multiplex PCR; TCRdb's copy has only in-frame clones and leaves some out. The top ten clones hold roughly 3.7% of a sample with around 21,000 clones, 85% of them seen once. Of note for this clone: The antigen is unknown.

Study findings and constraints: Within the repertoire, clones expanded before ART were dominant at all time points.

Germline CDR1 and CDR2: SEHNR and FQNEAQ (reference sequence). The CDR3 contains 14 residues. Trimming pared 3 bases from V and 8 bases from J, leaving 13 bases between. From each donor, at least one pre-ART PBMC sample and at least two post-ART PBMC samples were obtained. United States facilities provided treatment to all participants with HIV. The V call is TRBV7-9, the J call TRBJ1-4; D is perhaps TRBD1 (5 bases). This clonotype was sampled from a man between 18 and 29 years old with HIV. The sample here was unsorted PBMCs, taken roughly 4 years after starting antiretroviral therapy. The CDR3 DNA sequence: TGTGCCAGCAGCTTGAAAGGGGCGGGGGAAAAACTGTTTTTT. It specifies CASSLKGAGEKLFF.